These T cell receptor beta chains were read from a single sample in a study of Graves' ophthalmopathy and Graves' hyperthyroidism. TCRdb reprocessed the multiplex PCR reads via MiXCR and lists one record per CDR3 protein. This table has 1 million to 1.3 million distinct CDR3 sequences, about 35% appearing once. The sequenced sample consisted of peripheral blood or thyroid tissue (not recorded which). The receptors shown here come from an adult man with Graves' hyperthyroidism. Both conserved end residues are part of each CDR3. The D gene is left open where the match is weak. Clone size is not always given. Where it is, it says once, few, many or a class for expanded clones.

size	V	D	J	length	DNA	CDR3
many	TRBV7-9	TRBD1	TRBJ1-1	15	TGTGCCAGCAGCCTTAGGGGACAGGGGGACACTGAAGCTTTCTTT	CASSLRGQGDTEAFF
many	TRBV20-1	-	TRBJ2-7	13	TGCAGTGCTGGAAGTACGCGGGTCTACGAGCAGTACTTC	CSAGSTRVYEQYF
many	TRBV29-1	TRBD2	TRBJ2-7	14	TGCAGCGTTGAAAGGACTAGCGGGGCCTACGAGCAGTACTTC	CSVERTSGAYEQYF
-	TRBV20-1	-	TRBJ2-7	14	TGCAGTGCTGCCGGGAACACCGTCTCCTACGAGCAGTACTTC	CSAAGNTVSYEQYF
many	TRBV6-5	TRBD2	TRBJ2-7	11	TGTGCCAGCAAACAGCGGGGGGAGCAGTACTTC	CASKQRGEQYF
-	TRBV5-1	TRBD1	TRBJ1-4	16	TGCGCCAGCAGCCGAACAGGGGAGGCAACTAATGAAAAACTGTTTTTT	CASSRTGEATNEKLFF
many	TRBV10-3	-	TRBJ2-7	12	TGTGCCATCAGTGGGACAAGCTACGAGCAGTACTTC	CAISGTSYEQYF
many	TRBV6-5	TRBD1	TRBJ1-6	15	TGTGCCAGCAGTCCCCGGACAGGACTCGGTTCACCCCTCCACTTT	CASSPRTGLGSPLHF
-	TRBV29-1	TRBD2	TRBJ2-7	14	TGCAGCTTAACACAAGCGGGAGGCCACTACGAGCAGTACTTC	CSLTQAGGHYEQYF
once	TRBV10-3	-	TRBJ2-3	12	TGTGCCATCAGTCCACGGGGGGATACGCAGTATTTT	CAISPRGDTQYF
-	TRBV12-3/TRBV12-4	TRBD1	TRBJ2-7	14	TGTACCAGCAGTTTGCAGGGGGCTCACTACGAGCAGTACTTC	CTSSLQGAHYEQYF
-	TRBV11-1	-	TRBJ2-5	14	TGTGCCAGCTCACCCAGCAGGGGCCCAGAGACCCAGTACTTC	CASSPSRGPETQYF
-	TRBV15	TRBD2	TRBJ2-7	14	TGTGCCACCAGCTCGGCTAGCGGGAGCGGAGAGCAGTACTTC	CATSSASGSGEQYF
-	TRBV14	-	TRBJ1-3	16	TGTGCCAGCAGCCAAGAGCGCTGGCCTTCTGGAAACACCATATATTTT	CASSQERWPSGNTIYF
many	TRBV4-1	TRBD2	TRBJ2-7	15	TGCGCCAGCAGCCAAGTGGCGGGAGTACCCTACGAGCAGTACTTC	CASSQVAGVPYEQYF
-	TRBV25-1	-	TRBJ2-5	18	TGTGCCAGCAGTGAGTTTGCCAGACAAGGGGAGTTGGACGAGACCCAGTACTTC	CASSEFARQGELDETQYF
many	TRBV7-9	-	TRBJ1-2	12	TGTGCCAGCAGCGGCGCCGACGGGGGCTACACCTTC	CASSGADGGYTF
-	TRBV6-6	TRBD2	TRBJ2-7	15	TGTGCCAGCAACCATCCAGGGACTACCGCCTACGAGCAGTACTTC	CASNHPGTTAYEQYF
many	TRBV20-1	-	TRBJ1-1	13	TGCAGTGCTAGCAGGGGTATGAACACTGAAGCTTTCTTT	CSASRGMNTEAFF
many	TRBV7-9	-	TRBJ1-1	14	TGTGCCAGCAGCATGCAGAGTGAATACACTGAAGCTTTCTTT	CASSMQSEYTEAFF
many	TRBV29-1	-	TRBJ1-3	12	TGCAGCGTCACAGAGTCTGGAAACACCATATATTTT	CSVTESGNTIYF
-	TRBV7-8	-	TRBJ1-6	15	TGTGCCAGCATCGAGGGCCGGGGGGGAGGTGTCCCCCTCCACTTT	CASIEGRGGGVPLHF
-	TRBV6-2/TRBV6-3	-	TRBJ1-2	14	TGTGCCAGCAGCGCAAACGACAGGAACTATGGCTACACCTTC	CASSANDRNYGYTF
-	TRBV29-1	TRBD1	TRBJ1-1	14	TGCAGCGGGGGGGGGACAGGGGGTGGTACTGAAGCTTTCTTT	CSGGGTGGGTEAFF
-	TRBV30	-	TRBJ1-6	15	TGTGCCTGGATGGCAGGGACGGCCTATAATTCACCCCTCCACTTT	CAWMAGTAYNSPLHF
few	TRBV12-3/TRBV12-4	TRBD2	TRBJ2-7	14	TGTGCCAGCACCAAGGGAGGGAACTCCTACGAGCAGTACTTC	CASTKGGNSYEQYF
once	TRBV19	TRBD2	TRBJ2-7	16	TGTGCCAGTAGTATAGTAACAGCTAGCGGGAGCAACGAGCAGTACTTC	CASSIVTASGSNEQYF
few	TRBV11-1	TRBD1	TRBJ1-6	15	TGTGCCAGCAGCTTACAGGACAGGGATAATTCACCCCTCCACTTT	CASSLQDRDNSPLHF
-	TRBV20-1	TRBD2	TRBJ2-7	15	TGCAGTGCTCGACACTTCCTAGCGGGAGTTGACGAGCAGTACTTC	CSARHFLAGVDEQYF
many	TRBV29-1	-	TRBJ1-1	11	TGCAGCGTTGTTAGGCTCACTGAAGCTTTCTTT	CSVVRLTEAFF
few	TRBV7-2	-	TRBJ1-5	13	TGTGCCAGCAGCTCTGAACGACTCCAGCCCCAGCATTTT	CASSSERLQPQHF
-	TRBV10-2	-	TRBJ2-5	17	TGCGCCAGCAGTGAGCCGCCTCATACGGGGCGCGGGGAGACCCAGTACTTC	CASSEPPHTGRGETQYF
-	TRBV6-5	-	TRBJ2-5	14	TGTGCCAGCAGTTACGGGGGGCCGGATGAGACCCAGTACTTC	CASSYGGPDETQYF
many	TRBV7-2	TRBD1	TRBJ1-1	13	TGTGCCAGCAGCCGACAGGGGGACACTGAAGCTTTCTTT	CASSRQGDTEAFF
-	TRBV12-3/TRBV12-4	-	TRBJ2-5	13	TGTGCCAGCAGTCTGTCTAGCGATGAGACCCAGTACTTC	CASSLSSDETQYF
few	TRBV11-2	-	TRBJ2-7	11	TGTGCCAGCACCCACGGGGCTGAGCAGTACTTC	CASTHGAEQYF
-	TRBV29-1	-	TRBJ1-4	13	TGCAGCGTTCCTAGGACAGTCGGTGAAAAACTGTTTTTT	CSVPRTVGEKLFF
few	TRBV3-1	-	TRBJ1-2	13	TGTGCCAGCAGCCAAGTGGCGAAGTTTGGCTACACCTTC	CASSQVAKFGYTF
-	TRBV20-1	TRBD2	TRBJ2-7	15	TGCAGTGCTCCACGGGCGGATAGCGGGAGCGACGAGCAGTACTTC	CSAPRADSGSDEQYF
many	TRBV7-2	TRBD1	TRBJ1-1	14	TGTGCCAGCAGCTTATGGGACAGATCCACTGAAGCTTTCTTT	CASSLWDRSTEAFF
-	TRBV7-9	-	TRBJ2-5	13	TGTGCCAGCAGCCAGTCAGGGCCAGGGCCCCAGTACTTC	CASSQSGPGPQYF
once	TRBV29-1	-	TRBJ1-1	12	TGCAGCGTTGCACAGGGTAACACTGAAGCTTTCTTT	CSVAQGNTEAFF
-	TRBV15	TRBD1	TRBJ1-2	13	TGTGCCACCAGCAGAGGTAGACAGGGAGCCTACACCTTC	CATSRGRQGAYTF
-	TRBV28	-	TRBJ2-5	14	TGTGCCAGCATGTCGTGGTTAACTCAAGAGACCCAGTACTTC	CASMSWLTQETQYF
many	TRBV7-2	-	TRBJ2-7	16	TGTGCCAGCAGCCCCCCCAGGGTGGGGGCCTTCGTCGAGCAGTACTTC	CASSPPRVGAFVEQYF